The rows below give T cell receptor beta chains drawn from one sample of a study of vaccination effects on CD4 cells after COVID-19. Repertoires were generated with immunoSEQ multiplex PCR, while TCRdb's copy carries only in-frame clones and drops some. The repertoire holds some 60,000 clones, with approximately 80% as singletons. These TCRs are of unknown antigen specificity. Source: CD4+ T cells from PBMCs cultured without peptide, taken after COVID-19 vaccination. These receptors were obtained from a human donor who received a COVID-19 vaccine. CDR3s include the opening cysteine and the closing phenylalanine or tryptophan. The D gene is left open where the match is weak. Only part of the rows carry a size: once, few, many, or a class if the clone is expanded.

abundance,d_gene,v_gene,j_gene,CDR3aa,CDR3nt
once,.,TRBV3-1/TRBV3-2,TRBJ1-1,CASSQGGLNTEAFF,TGTGCCAGCAGCCAAGGTGGTTTGAACACTGAAGCTTTCTTT
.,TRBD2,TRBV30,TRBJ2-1,CAWSVQRGGHNEQFF,TGTGCCTGGAGTGTACAGAGGGGAGGGCACAATGAGCAGTTCTTC
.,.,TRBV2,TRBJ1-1,CASSEQENTEAFF,TGTGCCAGCAGTGAACAGGAGAACACTGAAGCTTTCTTT
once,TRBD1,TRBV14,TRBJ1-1,CASSHRDRGFGGEAFF,TGTGCCAGCAGCCACCGGGACAGGGGGTTTGGTGGTGAAGCTTTCTTT
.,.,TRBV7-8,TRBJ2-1,CASSLAYYNEQFF,TGTGCCAGCAGCTTAGCGTACTACAATGAGCAGTTCTTC
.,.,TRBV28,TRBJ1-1,CASSLSARRIQAFF,TGTGCCAGCAGTTTGAGTGCGCGGAGGATTCAAGCTTTCTTT
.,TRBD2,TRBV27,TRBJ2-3,CASSDEGRAPTTDTQYF,TGTGCCAGCAGTGACGAGGGGAGGGCCCCAACCACAGATACGCAGTATTTT
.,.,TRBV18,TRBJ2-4,CASSPPRAGKNIQYF,TGTGCCAGCTCACCGCCAAGAGCAGGCAAAAACATTCAGTACTTC
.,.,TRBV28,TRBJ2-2,CATTDTNRANTGELFF,TGTGCCACCACCGATACGAACAGGGCGAACACCGGGGAGCTGTTTTTT
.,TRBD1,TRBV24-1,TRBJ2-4,CATSDTTGGRNIQYF,TGTGCCACCAGTGACACGACAGGGGGCAGGAACATTCAGTACTTC
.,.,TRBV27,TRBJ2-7,CASSRRAVNSYEQYF,TGTGCCAGCAGCCGAAGGGCAGTCAACTCCTACGAGCAGTACTTC
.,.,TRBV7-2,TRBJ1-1,CASSLVGDFEAFF,TGTGCCAGCAGCTTAGTAGGGGACTTTGAAGCTTTCTTT
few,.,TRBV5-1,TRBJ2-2,CASSTTAKNTGELFF,TGCGCCAGCAGTACGACAGCGAAGAACACCGGGGAGCTGTTTTTT
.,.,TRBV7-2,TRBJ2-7,CASTRSRGYEQYF,TGTGCCAGCACCCGATCCAGGGGCTACGAGCAGTACTTC
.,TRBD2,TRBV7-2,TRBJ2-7,CASSLGLAGVVEQYF,TGTGCCAGCAGCCTGGGACTAGCGGGAGTGGTGGAGCAGTACTTC
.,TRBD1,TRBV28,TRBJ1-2,CASSPGTGGNYGYTF,TGTGCCAGCAGTCCAGGGACAGGGGGAAACTATGGCTACACCTTC
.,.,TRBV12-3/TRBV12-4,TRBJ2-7,CASSRGSSYEQYF,TGTGCCAGCAGTCGGGGAAGCTCCTACGAGCAGTACTTC
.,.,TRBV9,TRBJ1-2,CASSVRRSDYGYTF,TGTGCCAGCAGCGTAAGGCGGTCAGACTATGGCTACACCTTC
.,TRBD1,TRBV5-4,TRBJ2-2,CASSSTGVGTGELFF,TGTGCCAGCAGCTCTACAGGGGTGGGCACCGGGGAGCTGTTTTTT
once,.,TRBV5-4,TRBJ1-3,CASSPSPGSFSGNTIYF,TGTGCCAGCAGCCCCTCCCCAGGGTCCTTCTCTGGAAACACCATATATTTT
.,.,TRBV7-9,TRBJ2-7,CASSGGSHYEQYF,TGTGCCAGCAGCGGGGGGTCCCACTACGAGCAGTACTTC
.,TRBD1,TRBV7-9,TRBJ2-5,CASSYSTGEGETQYF,TGTGCCAGCAGCTACTCCACAGGGGAAGGGGAGACCCAGTACTTC
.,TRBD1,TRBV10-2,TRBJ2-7,CASSDPDRGAHYEQYF,TGCGCCAGCAGTGACCCGGACAGGGGCGCACACTACGAGCAGTACTTC
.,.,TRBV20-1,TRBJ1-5,CSASTGPPNQPQHF,TGCAGTGCTAGTACCGGGCCCCCCAATCAGCCCCAGCATTTT
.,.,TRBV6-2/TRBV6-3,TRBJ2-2,CASSLLGAGELFF,TGTGCCAGCAGTCTACTTGGGGCCGGGGAGCTGTTTTTT
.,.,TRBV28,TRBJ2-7,CASSFALDTLSYEQYF,TGTGCCAGCAGTTTCGCGCTGGACACTCTATCCTACGAGCAGTACTTC
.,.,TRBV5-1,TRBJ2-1,CASSLEGLGNEQFF,TGCGCCAGCAGCTTGGAGGGCTTAGGCAATGAGCAGTTCTTC
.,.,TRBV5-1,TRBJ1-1,CASSLEAGHTEAFF,TGCGCCAGCAGCTTGGAGGCAGGCCACACTGAAGCTTTCTTT
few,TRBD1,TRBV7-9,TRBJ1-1,CASSPGTGEAFF,TGTGCCAGCAGCCCCGGGACAGGTGAAGCTTTCTTT
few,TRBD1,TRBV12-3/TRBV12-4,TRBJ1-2,CASSLTTGVGYTF,TGTGCCAGCAGTTTGACGACAGGGGTAGGCTACACCTTC
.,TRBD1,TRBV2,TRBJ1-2,CASSFPGQGKGGYTF,TGTGCCAGCAGTTTTCCGGGACAGGGGAAAGGAGGCTACACCTTC
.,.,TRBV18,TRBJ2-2,CASSLNRDWTGELFF,TGTGCCAGCTCACTCAACAGGGATTGGACCGGGGAGCTGTTTTTT
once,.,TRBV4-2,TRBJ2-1,CASRHPGQHNEQFF,TGTGCCAGCAGACACCCCGGACAGCACAATGAGCAGTTCTTC
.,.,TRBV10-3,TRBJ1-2,CAISERQVYGYTF,TGTGCCATCAGTGAAAGACAGGTCTATGGCTACACCTTC
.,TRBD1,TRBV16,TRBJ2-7,CASSQSRRGSTYEQYF,TGTGCCAGCAGCCAGTCTCGCAGGGGGTCAACCTACGAGCAGTACTTC
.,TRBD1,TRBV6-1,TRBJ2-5,CASSELGTGRETQYF,TGTGCCAGCAGTGAATTGGGGACAGGACGGGAGACCCAGTACTTC
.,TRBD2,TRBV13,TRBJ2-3,CASSPWLAGGPDTQYF,TGTGCCAGCAGCCCTTGGCTAGCGGGGGGTCCAGATACGCAGTATTTT
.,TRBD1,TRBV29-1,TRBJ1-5,CSVPWDRSNQPQHF,TGCAGCGTTCCGTGGGACAGGAGCAATCAGCCCCAGCATTTT
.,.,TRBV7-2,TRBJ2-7,CASSWGVRDEQYF,TGTGCCAGCAGCTGGGGTGTGAGGGACGAGCAGTACTTC
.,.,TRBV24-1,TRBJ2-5,CATSDLAMEETQYF,TGTGCCACCAGTGATTTGGCTATGGAGGAGACCCAGTACTTC
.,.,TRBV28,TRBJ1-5,CASTPGQKHQPQHF,TGTGCCAGCACCCCTGGGCAGAAACATCAGCCCCAGCATTTT
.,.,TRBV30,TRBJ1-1,CAWNQINTEAFF,TGTGCCTGGAACCAGATAAACACTGAAGCTTTCTTT
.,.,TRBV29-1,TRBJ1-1,CSAQRVTEAFF,TGCAGCGCACAGAGGGTCACTGAAGCTTTCTTT
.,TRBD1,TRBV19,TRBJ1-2,CASKGTVGAYYGYTF,TGTGCCAGTAAGGGGACAGTTGGGGCTTACTATGGCTACACCTTC
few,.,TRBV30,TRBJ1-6,CSVGSSYNSPLHF,TGTTCCGTGGGGAGCTCCTATAATTCACCCCTCCACTTT
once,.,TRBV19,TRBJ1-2,CASSILADSRGYTF,TGTGCCAGTAGTATCTTGGCCGACTCTCGGGGCTACACCTTC
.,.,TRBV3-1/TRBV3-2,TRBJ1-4,CASSQGAATNEKLFF,TGTGCCAGCAGCCAAGGGGCAGCAACTAATGAAAAACTGTTTTTT
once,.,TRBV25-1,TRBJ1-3,CASSGTLRNTIYF,TGTGCCAGCAGTGGCACCCTTCGAAACACCATATATTTT
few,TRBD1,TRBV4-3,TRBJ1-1,CASSQERVWTGGEAFF,TGCGCCAGCAGCCAAGAACGGGTATGGACAGGGGGCGAAGCTTTCTTT